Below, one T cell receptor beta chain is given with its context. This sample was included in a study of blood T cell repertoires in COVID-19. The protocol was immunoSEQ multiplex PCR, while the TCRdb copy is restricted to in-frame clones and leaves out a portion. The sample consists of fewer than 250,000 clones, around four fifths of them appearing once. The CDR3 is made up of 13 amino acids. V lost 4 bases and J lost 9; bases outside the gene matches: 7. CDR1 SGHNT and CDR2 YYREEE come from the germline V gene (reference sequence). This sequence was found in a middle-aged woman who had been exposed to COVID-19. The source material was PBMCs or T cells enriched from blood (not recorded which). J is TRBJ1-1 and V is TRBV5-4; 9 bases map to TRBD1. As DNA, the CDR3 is TGTGCCAGCAGCCTAGACAGGGGGGTTAAAGCTTTCTTT. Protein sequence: CASSLDRGVKAFF.